Ten or more counts support the clone carrying this T cell receptor (beta chain). Germline CDR1 reads SGHRS; CDR2 reads YFSETQ. Trimming cost V 2 bases and J 9 bases, with 21 bases left between them. The CDR3 spans 16 residues. The hyperthyroidism patients had all been newly diagnosed, and their disease duration was under 2 months. Their ages ranged from 18 to 65 years. What was amplified from RNA transcripts were TCR beta CDR3 regions. The HTBI primer set served for first-round RT-PCR of the TCR CDR3. TCRdb re-called the multiplex PCR reads with MiXCR, one entry per CDR3 protein. This sample has 300,000 or so distinct CDR3 sequences, with 18% found just once. This record belongs to a study of T cells in Graves' hyperthyroidism and ophthalmopathy.

The sequenced sample consisted of blood. The J gene is TRBJ2-1, the V gene TRBV5-1, with D perhaps TRBD1 or TRBD2 (6 bases each). The clonotype originates from a woman aged 50 to 60 with Graves' hyperthyroidism. CDR3 in amino acids: CASSFGGTSPPGEQFF. The CDR3 DNA reads as TGCGCCAGCAGCTTCGGGGGCACGAGCCCTCCCGGTGAGCAGTTCTTC.